The subject of this entry is one T cell receptor beta chain. Antigen specificity is unknown. The data were obtained in a study of cytomegalovirus exposure and HLA in healthy donors. Study conclusions and caveats: Cytomegalovirus-associated status was assigned to some 160 TCR beta chains. A highly shared variant cluster was judged a likely technical artifact. Accurate predictions that matched the HLA-A and HLA-B alleles of most subjects were reportedly made from TCR beta sequences.

PCR used 60 Vbeta primers and 13 Jbeta primers. Sequenced by immunoSEQ multiplex PCR; TCRdb stores in-frame clones only, minus some. The table has some 90,000 clones, 55% to 75% seen once; the top ten hold approximately 2.7%. In germline, CDR1 is ENHRY, CDR2 SYGVKD. The CDR3 spans 13 residues. V lost 6 bases to trimming and J lost 10 bases, with 13 bases between them. Healthy bone marrow donors supplied every sample. The chain links TRBV10-3 to TRBJ1-6, with D possibly matching TRBD1 (6 bases). Sequencing used PBMCs. The sequence was collected from a man aged 45-65 years in good health and CMV-seronegative. The CDR3 loop reads CAIRGTSSSPLHF. The CDR3 nucleotides are TGTGCCATCAGGGGGACATCTAGCTCACCCCTCCACTTT.